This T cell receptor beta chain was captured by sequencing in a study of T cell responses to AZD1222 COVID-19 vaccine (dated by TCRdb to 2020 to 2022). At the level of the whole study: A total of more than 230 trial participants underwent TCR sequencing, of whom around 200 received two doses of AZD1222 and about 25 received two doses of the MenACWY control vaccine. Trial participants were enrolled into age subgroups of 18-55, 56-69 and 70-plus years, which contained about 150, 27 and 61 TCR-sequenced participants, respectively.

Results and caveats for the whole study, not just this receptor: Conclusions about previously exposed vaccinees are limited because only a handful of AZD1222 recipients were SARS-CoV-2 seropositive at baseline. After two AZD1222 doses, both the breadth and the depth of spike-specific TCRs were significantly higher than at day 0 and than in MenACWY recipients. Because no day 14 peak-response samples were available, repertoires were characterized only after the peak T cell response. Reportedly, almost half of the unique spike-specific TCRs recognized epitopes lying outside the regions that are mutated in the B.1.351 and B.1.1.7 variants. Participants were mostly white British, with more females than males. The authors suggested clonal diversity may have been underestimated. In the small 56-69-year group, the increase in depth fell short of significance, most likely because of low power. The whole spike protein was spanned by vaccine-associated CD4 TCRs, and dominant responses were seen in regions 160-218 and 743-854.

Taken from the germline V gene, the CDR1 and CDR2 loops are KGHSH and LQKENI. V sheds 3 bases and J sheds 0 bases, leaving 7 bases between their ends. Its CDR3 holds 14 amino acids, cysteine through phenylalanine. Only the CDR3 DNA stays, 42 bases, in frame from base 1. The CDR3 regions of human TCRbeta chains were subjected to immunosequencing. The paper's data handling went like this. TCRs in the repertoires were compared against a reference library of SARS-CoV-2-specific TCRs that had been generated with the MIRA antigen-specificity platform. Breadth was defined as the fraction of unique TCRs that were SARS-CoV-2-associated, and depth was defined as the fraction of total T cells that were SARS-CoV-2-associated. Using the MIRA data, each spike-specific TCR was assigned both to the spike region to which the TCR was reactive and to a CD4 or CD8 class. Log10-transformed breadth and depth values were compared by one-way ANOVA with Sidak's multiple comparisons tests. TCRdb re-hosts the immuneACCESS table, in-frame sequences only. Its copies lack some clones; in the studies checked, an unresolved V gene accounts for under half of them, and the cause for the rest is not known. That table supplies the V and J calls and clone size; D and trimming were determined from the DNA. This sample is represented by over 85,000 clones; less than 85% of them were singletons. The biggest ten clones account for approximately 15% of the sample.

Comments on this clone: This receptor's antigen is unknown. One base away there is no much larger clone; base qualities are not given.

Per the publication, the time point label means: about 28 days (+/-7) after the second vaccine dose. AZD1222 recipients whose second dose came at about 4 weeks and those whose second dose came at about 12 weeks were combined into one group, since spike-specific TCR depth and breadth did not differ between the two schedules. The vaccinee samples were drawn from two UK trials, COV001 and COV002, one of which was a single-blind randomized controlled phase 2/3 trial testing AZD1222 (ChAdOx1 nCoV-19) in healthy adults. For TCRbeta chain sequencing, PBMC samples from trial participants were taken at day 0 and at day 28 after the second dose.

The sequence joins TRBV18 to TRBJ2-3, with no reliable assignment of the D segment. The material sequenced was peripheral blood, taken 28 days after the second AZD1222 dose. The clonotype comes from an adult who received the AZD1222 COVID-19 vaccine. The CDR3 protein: CASSPAYSTDTQYF. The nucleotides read TGTGCCAGCTCACCGGCCTATAGCACAGATACGCAGTATTTT.